This passage covers 9 T cell receptor beta chains from one sample sequenced in a study of cytomegalovirus exposure and HLA in healthy donors (dated by TCRdb to 2016 to 2017). Receptor libraries were prepared by the immunoSEQ multiplex PCR assay. For the multiplex PCR, a mixture combining 60 forward primers for TCR Vbeta segments and 13 reverse primers for TCR Jbeta segments was used. TCRdb obtained this table from immuneACCESS and retained in-frame rearrangements with V and J assigned. These tables miss some clones; where compared with another copy, unresolved V genes account for less than half of the shortfall, and the remainder is unexplained. For this sample there are 150,000 to 200,000 clones; approximately 86% appear just once. The ten largest clones represent about 1.5% of the sample. Material: PBMCs. All receptors derive from a male donor in good health and CMV-seronegative.

V and J are TRBV6-1 and TRBJ2-7; 10 bases line up with TRBD2. This CDR3 spans 15 amino acids. V lost 7 bases, J lost 3 bases, and 9 bases stayed unmatched. CDR1 and CDR2 (germline): MNHNS, SASEGT. In nucleotides, the CDR3 is TGTGCCAGCAATAACGCCGGGACTAGCGTCTACGAGCAGTACTTC. Translated, it gives CASNNAGTSVYEQYF.

V usage is TRBV4-1 and J usage is TRBJ1-6; TRBD1 agrees at 9 bases. This CDR3 comprises 19 residues. V trimming: 6 bases; J trimming: 8 bases; junction bases outside the gene matches: 20. CDR1 is MGHRA, CDR2 YSYEKL, per germline. This chain's CDR3 is CASRQTPNPGQGLDSPLHF. The CDR3, as DNA: TGCGCCAGCAGGCAAACCCCAAATCCGGGACAGGGTTTGGATTCACCCCTCCACTTT.

The chain recombines TRBV9 with TRBJ1-6, with a tentative D call TRBD1 (6 bases). The CDR3 contains 15 residues. The V gene lost 0 bases and the J gene lost 4 bases, with 8 bases spanning the gap. Germline assignment: CDR1 SGDLS and CDR2 YYNGEE. The CDR3 protein is CASSVAQGYNSPLHF. CDR3 in DNA: TGTGCCAGCAGCGTAGCACAGGGATATAATTCACCCCTCCACTTT.

This chain connects TRBV4-2 to TRBJ2-5; 10 positions agree with TRBD2. Trimming removed 1 base from V and 1 base from J; junction bases left unmatched: 3. Germline values: CDR1 LGHNA, CDR2 YNFKEQ. The CDR3 is 16 amino acids. The CDR3 region is CASSQGTSGRQETQYF. The CDR3 coding sequence is TGTGCCAGCAGCCAAGGGACTAGCGGCCGCCAAGAGACCCAGTACTTC.

This clone was counted between two and nine times. The rearrangement links TRBV12-5 to TRBJ2-7; 7 bases are shared with TRBD1. The CDR3 covers 11 residues. CDR1 is LGHNT and CDR2 is FRNRAP in the germline V gene. With V trimmed by 6 bases and J by 4 bases, 0 bases remained unmatched. The CDR3 nucleotides are TGTGCTAGTGGCAGGGGGTACGAGCAGTACTTC. Its protein is CASGRGYEQYF.

The chain links TRBV2 to TRBJ2-7, with 9 bases that match TRBD2. Trimming took 7 bases from V and 3 from J; bases not matched to a gene: 13. The CDR3 totals 16 residues. CDR1 SNHLY and CDR2 FYNNEI come from the germline V gene. The CDR3 DNA sequence: TGTGCCAGCACCCCCACCGCCGAGCGGGGGGACTACGAGCAGTACTTC. Translation gives CASTPTAERGDYEQYF.

Regarding this clone: At one end the junction does not follow the germline gene, possibly because of a read error. Within the sample, other DNA sequences also encode this same CDR3. This chain links TRBV7-2 with TRBJ2-2, with 10 bases matching TRBD2. CDR1 is SGHTA, CDR2 FQGNSA, per germline. The length of the CDR3 is 18 residues. CDR3 loop: CASSLSIAGGSSTGELFF. The CDR3 DNA follows: TGTGCCAGCAGCTTAAGCATAGCGGGAGGTTCCTCCACCGGGGAGTTGTTTTTT.

V is TRBV27 and J is TRBJ1-1; possible D gene TRBD1, 5 bases. Trimming removed 4 bases from V and 7 bases from J, with 16 bases in between. This CDR3 comprises 14 residues. CDR1 is MNHEY and CDR2 is SMNVEV in the germline V gene (reference sequence). DNA of the CDR3: TGTGCCAGCAGTTCCGCCGGGGGGTTAGGTGAAGCTTTCTTT. Amino acids: CASSSAGGLGEAFF.

This sequence joins TRBV7-2 and TRBJ2-1; 9 positions agree with TRBD1. The V and J ends lost 4 bases and 10 bases, in that order; junction bases with no gene match: 2. Germline CDR1 reads SGHTA; CDR2 reads FQGNSA. There are 12 residues in the CDR3. Here the CDR3 reads CASSWTGDEQFF. CDR3 nucleotide sequence: TGTGCCAGCAGCTGGACAGGGGACGAGCAGTTCTTC.